This T cell receptor (beta chain) was obtained from a study of spatial heterogeneity in lung cancer. Findings and caveats of the study: Ubiquitous expanded TCR counts tracked ubiquitous nonsynonymous mutations, and regional counts tracked regional ones. Counts of expanded alpha and beta TCRs within tumors tracked the tumor nonsynonymous mutation count.

The study tagged each TCR cDNA molecule with a unique molecular identifier. TCRdb ran MiXCR on the 5' RACE reads and lists one entry per CDR3 protein. The repertoire holds about 13,000 distinct CDR3 sequences, with just over 5% as singletons. The germline V gene has CDR1 KGHDR and CDR2 SFDVKD. Trimming took 4 bases from V and 2 from J; bases not matched to a gene: 7. This CDR3 comprises 17 residues. This clonotype occurred many times. No antigen is known for it. Because this beta chain is a stray read in a library intended to capture alpha chains, its abundance should not be given much weight. Time point noted: sample taken at primary tumor resection. Donors were roughly 70 untreated early-stage non-small cell lung cancer patients. Whole RNA from tumor, nontumor lung or frozen PBMC was sequenced unsorted.

V usage is TRBV24-1 and J usage is TRBJ2-1, with 10 bases matching TRBD2. The input for sequencing was lung tumor tissue, taken at surgery. This receptor was taken from a male donor with early-stage non-small cell lung cancer. The CDR3 coding sequence is TGTGCCACCAGTGACCCAACCGGGACTAGCGCCTACAATGAGCAGTTCTTC. Its protein is CATSDPTGTSAYNEQFF.